This entry lists 12 T cell receptor beta chains sequenced from one sample in a study of cytomegalovirus exposure and HLA in healthy donors. Clones were sequenced by immunoSEQ multiplex PCR, and TCRdb holds only the in-frame ones, with some missing. Among more than 95,000 clones, roughly nine tenths were seen once, and the ten largest hold 4% to 5.5%. Sequenced sample: PBMCs. These receptors were collected from a young man in good health and CMV-seropositive.

J is TRBJ2-7 and V is TRBV7-2, with 8 bases identical to TRBD2. The germline CDR1 and CDR2 sequences are SGHTA and FQGNSA. The CDR3 sequence is 16 residues long. J was trimmed by 5 bases and V by 0 bases; bases with no gene match: 9. The CDR3 nucleotides read TGTGCCAGCAGCTTAGCGGAGGGGGGACTAGTACACGAGCAGTACTTC. Protein: CASSLAEGGLVHEQYF.

This chain joins TRBV25-1 and TRBJ1-2, with D unclear. This CDR3 region has 16 residues. Looked up from germline, CDR1 is MGHDK and CDR2 is SYGVNS. The V end lost 8 bases, the J end lost 0 bases, and 19 bases lay between the germline ends. The CDR3 bases are TGTGCCAGCTCATCTAGTGGAACGGATGCTAACTATGGCTACACCTTC. This sequence encodes CASSSSGTDANYGYTF.

This sequence joins TRBV11-2 and TRBJ2-1; TRBD2 matches at 10 bases. Germline V gives CDR1 SGHAT, CDR2 FQNNGV. V lost 3 bases, J lost 2 bases, and 1 base stayed unmatched. This CDR3 is 15 amino acids long. The CDR3 here is CASSFTSGAYNEQFF. The CDR3 nucleotides read TGTGCCAGCAGCTTTACTAGCGGGGCCTACAATGAGCAGTTCTTC.

The gene calls are TRBV2 and TRBJ1-1; D ambiguous. This CDR3 spans 13 amino acids. Germline values: CDR1 SNHLY, CDR2 FYNNEI. The V end lost 5 bases, the J end lost 3 bases, and 10 bases lay between the germline ends. CDR3 DNA sequence: TGTGCCAGCAGTACCGAGTTCGACACTGAAGCTTTCTTT. This gives the protein CASSTEFDTEAFF. Drawing the rest from reference TRBV2 and TRBJ1-1, the complete variable domain is EPEVTQTPSHQVTQMGQEVILRCVPISNHLYFYWYRQILGQKVEFLVSFYNNEISEKSEIFDDQFSVERPDGSNFTLKIRSTKLEDSAMYFCASSTEFDTEAFFGQGTRLTVV.

The J gene is TRBJ1-5, the V gene TRBV27; D is perhaps TRBD1 (6 bases). The CDR3 length is 17 residues. The V end lost 4 bases, the J end lost 0 bases, and 16 bases lay between the germline ends. Germline V lookup: CDR1 MNHEY, CDR2 SMNVEV (reference sequence). CDR3 nucleotides: TGTGCCAGCAGTTCGTTGACAGGCCTTTATAGCAATCAGCCCCAGCATTTT. Translation: CASSSLTGLYSNQPQHF.

The chain has TRBV28 and TRBJ2-3; D is perhaps TRBD1 (5 bases). Per germline, CDR1 MDHEN and CDR2 SYDVKM. The CDR3 is made up of 15 amino acids. V was trimmed by 5 bases and J by 2 bases, leaving 14 bases between them. The CDR3 reads CASSPWTTNTDTQYF. The CDR3 DNA reads TGTGCCAGCAGTCCGTGGACAACCAACACAGATACGCAGTATTTT.

J is TRBJ1-3 and V is TRBV19; 7 bases agree with TRBD1. Germline V CDR1 and CDR2: LNHDA, SQIVND (reference sequence). Trimming removed 5 bases from V and 0 bases from J; junction bases left unmatched: 7. The CDR3 has 16 amino acids. The CDR3 protein is CASSPTRQGSGNTIYF. The CDR3 nucleotides read TGTGCCAGTAGTCCCACCCGACAGGGCTCTGGAAACACCATATATTTT.

The V and J genes are TRBV5-1 and TRBJ1-3; D is possibly TRBD1 (6 bases). V lost 6 bases and J lost 4, with 17 bases in between. This CDR3 region has 15 residues. Germline loops: CDR1 SGHRS, CDR2 YFSETQ. The CDR3 protein is CASKDSADPGNTIYF. As DNA, the CDR3 is TGCGCCAGCAAGGACAGCGCGGACCCCGGAAACACCATATATTTT.

The chain carries TRBV27 and TRBJ2-2; D not certain. V lost 5 bases and J 8 bases, leaving 9 bases between the germline ends. The CDR3 totals 12 residues. CDR1 is MNHEY, CDR2 SMNVEV, per germline (reference sequence). CDR3 sequence: CASSTTLGELFF. CDR3 in DNA: TGTGCCAGCAGTACCACTCTGGGGGAGCTGTTTTTT.

This chain connects TRBV15 to TRBJ1-1; possible D gene TRBD1, 5 bases. Trimming took 0 bases from V and 7 from J, leaving 21 bases between them. This CDR3 region has 17 residues. Germline assignment: CDR1 LNHNV and CDR2 YYDKDF (reference sequence). This CDR3 reads CATSRDLSRGRSGEAFF. CDR3 bases: TGTGCCACCAGCAGAGATCTGTCAAGGGGCAGGTCTGGTGAAGCTTTCTTT.

The rearrangement links TRBV19 to TRBJ1-4; D uncertain. This CDR3 is built from 15 residues. Germline values: CDR1 LNHDA, CDR2 SQIVND (reference sequence). Trimming cost V 5 bases and J 3 bases, with 13 bases left between them. The CDR3 region is CASSPFRTANEKLFF. The DNA for the CDR3 is TGTGCCAGTAGTCCTTTTAGAACGGCTAATGAAAAACTGTTTTTT.

In its sample, this clone was seen once. J is TRBJ2-3 and V is TRBV27; D is perhaps TRBD2 (5 bases). The CDR3 contains 14 residues. From germline, CDR1 is MNHEY and CDR2 SMNVEV (reference sequence). Deletions cut 8 bases from V and 4 bases from J, with 16 bases between. CDR3 protein: CASRWTDGADTQYF. CDR3 DNA sequence: TGTGCCAGCCGGTGGACTGATGGAGCAGATACGCAGTATTTT.